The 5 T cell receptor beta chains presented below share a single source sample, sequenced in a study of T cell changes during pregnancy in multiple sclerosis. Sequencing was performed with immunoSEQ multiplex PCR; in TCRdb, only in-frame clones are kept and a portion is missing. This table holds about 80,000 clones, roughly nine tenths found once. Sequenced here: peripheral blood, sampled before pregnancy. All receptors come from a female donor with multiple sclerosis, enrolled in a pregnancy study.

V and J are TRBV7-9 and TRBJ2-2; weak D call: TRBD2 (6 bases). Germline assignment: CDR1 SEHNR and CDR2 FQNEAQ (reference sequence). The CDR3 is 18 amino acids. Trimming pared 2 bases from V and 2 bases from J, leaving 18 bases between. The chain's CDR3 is CASSLTAWGGTNTGELFF. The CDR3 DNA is TGTGCCAGCAGCTTAACAGCTTGGGGAGGTACTAACACCGGGGAGCTGTTTTTT.

CDR3 residues: CASSLGASGNTIYF. DNA for the CDR3: TGCGCCAGCAGCTTGGGGGCTTCGGGAAACACCATATATTTT. V and J are TRBV5-1 and TRBJ1-3; the D is unclear. Trimming pared 0 bases from V and 4 bases from J, leaving 8 bases between. This CDR3 comprises 14 residues. Germline V gives CDR1 SGHRS, CDR2 YFSETQ.

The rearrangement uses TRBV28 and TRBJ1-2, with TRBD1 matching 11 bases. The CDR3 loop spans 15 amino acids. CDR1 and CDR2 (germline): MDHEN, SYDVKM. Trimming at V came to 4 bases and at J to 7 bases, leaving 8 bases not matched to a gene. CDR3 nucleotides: TGTGCCAGCAGTTCGCCTCCGGGACAGGGGGGTGGCTACACCTTC. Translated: CASSSPPGQGGGYTF.

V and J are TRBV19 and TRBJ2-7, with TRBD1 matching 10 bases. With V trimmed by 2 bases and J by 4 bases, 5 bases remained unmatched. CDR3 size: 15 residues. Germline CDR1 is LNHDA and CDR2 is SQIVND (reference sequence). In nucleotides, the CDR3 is TGTGCCAGTAGTATAACTGGACAGGGGGATTACGAGCAGTACTTC. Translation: CASSITGQGDYEQYF.

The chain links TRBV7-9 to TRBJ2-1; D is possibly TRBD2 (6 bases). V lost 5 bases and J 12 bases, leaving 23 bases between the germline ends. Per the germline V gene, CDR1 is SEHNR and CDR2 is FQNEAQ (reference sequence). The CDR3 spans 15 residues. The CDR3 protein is CASSPGRILDMRQFF. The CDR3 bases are TGTGCCAGCAGCCCGGGGAGGATTTTGGACATGCGGCAGTTCTTC.